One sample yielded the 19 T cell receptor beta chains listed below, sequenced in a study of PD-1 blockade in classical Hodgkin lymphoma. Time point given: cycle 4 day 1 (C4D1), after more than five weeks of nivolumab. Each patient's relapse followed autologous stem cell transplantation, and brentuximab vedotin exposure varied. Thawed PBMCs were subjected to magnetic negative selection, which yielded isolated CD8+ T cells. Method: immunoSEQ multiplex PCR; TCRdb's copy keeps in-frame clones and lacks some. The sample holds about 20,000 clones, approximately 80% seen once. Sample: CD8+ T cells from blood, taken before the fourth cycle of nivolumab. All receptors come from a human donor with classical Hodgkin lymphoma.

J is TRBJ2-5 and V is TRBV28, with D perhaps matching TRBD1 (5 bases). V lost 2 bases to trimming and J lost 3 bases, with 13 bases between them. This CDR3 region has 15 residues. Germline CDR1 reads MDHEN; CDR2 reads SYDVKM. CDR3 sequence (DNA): TGTGCCAGCAGTTTAGCCAGGGTAAAAAAAGAGACCCAGTACTTC. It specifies CASSLARVKKETQYF.

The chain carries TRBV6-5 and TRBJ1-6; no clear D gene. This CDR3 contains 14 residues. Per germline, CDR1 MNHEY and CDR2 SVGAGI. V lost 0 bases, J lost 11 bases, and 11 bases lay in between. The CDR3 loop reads CASSYSTTQTPLHF. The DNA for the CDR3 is TGTGCCAGCAGTTACTCGACCACCCAAACACCCCTCCACTTT.

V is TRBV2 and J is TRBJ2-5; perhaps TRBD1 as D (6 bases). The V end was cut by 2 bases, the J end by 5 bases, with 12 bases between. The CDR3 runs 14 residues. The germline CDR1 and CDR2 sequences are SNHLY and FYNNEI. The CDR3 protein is CASSESPGVETQYF. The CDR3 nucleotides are TGTGCCAGCAGTGAATCCCCAGGGGTGGAGACCCAGTACTTC.

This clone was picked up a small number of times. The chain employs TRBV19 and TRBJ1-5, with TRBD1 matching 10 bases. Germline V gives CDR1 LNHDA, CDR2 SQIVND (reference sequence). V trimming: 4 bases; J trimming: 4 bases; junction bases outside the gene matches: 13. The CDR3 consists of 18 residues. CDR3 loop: CASSNTGTGERLNQPQHF. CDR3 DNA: TGTGCCAGTAGTAATACCGGGACAGGGGAACGTCTAAATCAGCCCCAGCATTTT.

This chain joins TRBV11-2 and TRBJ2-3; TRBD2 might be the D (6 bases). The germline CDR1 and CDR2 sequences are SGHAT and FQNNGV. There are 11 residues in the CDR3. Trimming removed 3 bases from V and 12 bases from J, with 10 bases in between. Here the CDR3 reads CASSFRREQYF. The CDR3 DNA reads TGTGCCAGCAGCTTCCGGCGGGAACAGTATTTT.

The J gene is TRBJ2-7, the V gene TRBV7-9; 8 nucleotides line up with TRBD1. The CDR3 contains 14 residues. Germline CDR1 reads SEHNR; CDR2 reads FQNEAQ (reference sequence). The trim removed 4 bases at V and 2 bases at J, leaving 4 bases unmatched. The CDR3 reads CASSSRDRTYEQYF. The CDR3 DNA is TGTGCCAGCAGCTCCCGGGACAGGACCTACGAGCAGTACTTC.

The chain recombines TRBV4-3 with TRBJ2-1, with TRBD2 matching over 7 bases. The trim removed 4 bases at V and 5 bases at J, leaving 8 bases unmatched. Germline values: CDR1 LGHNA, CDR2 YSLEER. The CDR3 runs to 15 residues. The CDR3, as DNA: TGCGCCAGCAGCCGTGTGGGGGGGAAGAACAATGAGCAGTTCTTC. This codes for CASSRVGGKNNEQFF.

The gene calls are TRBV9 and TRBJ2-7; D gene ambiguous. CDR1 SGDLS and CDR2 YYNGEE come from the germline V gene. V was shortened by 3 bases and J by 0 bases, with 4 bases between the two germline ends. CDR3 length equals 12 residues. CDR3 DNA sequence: TGTGCCAGCAGCGAGCCCTCCTACGAGCAGTACTTC. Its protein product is CASSEPSYEQYF.

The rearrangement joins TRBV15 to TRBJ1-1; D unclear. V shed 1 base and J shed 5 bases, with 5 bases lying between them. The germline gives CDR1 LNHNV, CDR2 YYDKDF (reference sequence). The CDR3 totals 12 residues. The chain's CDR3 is CATSRVRTEAFF. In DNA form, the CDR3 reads TGTGCCACCAGCAGAGTCAGAACTGAAGCTTTCTTT.

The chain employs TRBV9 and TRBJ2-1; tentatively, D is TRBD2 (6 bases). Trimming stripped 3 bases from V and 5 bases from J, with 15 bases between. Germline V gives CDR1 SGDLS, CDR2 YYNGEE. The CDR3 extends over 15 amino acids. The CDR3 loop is CASSARLGFNNEQFF. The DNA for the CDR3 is TGTGCCAGCAGCGCCCGACTAGGGTTCAACAATGAGCAGTTCTTC.

CDR3 protein: CASSLGRGPKAYEQYF. The CDR3 region has the DNA TGTGCCAGCAGCTTAGGACGCGGACCTAAAGCCTACGAGCAGTACTTC. The V call is TRBV11-1, the J call TRBJ2-7, with D unresolved. Germline V CDR1 and CDR2: SGHAT, FQDESV (reference sequence). Trimming stripped 1 base from V and 2 bases from J, with 15 bases between. CDR3 size: 16 residues.

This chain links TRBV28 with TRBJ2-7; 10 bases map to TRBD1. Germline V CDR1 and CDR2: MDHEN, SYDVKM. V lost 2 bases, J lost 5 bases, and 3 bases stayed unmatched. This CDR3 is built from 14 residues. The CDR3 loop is CASSLGTGVNEQYF. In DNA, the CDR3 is TGTGCCAGCAGTTTAGGGACAGGGGTGAACGAGCAGTACTTC.

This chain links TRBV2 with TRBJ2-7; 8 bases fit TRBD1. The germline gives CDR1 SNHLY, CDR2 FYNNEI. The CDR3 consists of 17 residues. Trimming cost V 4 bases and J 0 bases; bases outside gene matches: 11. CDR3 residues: CASSAVVGTGSSYEQYF. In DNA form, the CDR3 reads TGTGCCAGCAGTGCGGTTGTCGGGACAGGAAGCTCCTACGAGCAGTACTTC.

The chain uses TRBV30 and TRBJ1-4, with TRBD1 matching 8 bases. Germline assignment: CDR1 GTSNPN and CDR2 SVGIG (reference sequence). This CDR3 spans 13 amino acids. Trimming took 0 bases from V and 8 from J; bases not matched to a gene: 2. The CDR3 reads CAWSVTGGEKLFF. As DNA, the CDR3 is TGTGCCTGGAGTGTAACAGGGGGAGAAAAACTGTTTTTT.

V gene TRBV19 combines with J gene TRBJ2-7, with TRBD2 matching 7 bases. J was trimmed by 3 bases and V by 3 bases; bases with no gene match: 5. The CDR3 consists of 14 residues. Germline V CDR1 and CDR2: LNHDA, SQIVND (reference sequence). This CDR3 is CASSISAGLYEQYF. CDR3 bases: TGTGCCAGTAGTATTTCAGCGGGGCTCTACGAGCAGTACTTC.

The CDR3 protein is CASCPQTSGEQYF. The CDR3 DNA reads TGTGCCAGCTGTCCCCAAACTAGCGGGGAGCAGTACTTC. The chain couples TRBV27 to TRBJ2-7; TRBD2 matches 9 bases. CDR1 is MNHEY and CDR2 is SMNVEV in the germline V gene (reference sequence). There are 13 residues in the CDR3. V gave up 8 bases and J gave up 7 bases; unmatched junction bases: 9.

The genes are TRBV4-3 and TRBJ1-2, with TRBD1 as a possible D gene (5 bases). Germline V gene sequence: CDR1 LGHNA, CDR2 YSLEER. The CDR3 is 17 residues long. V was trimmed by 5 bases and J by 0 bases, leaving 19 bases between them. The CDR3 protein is CASSKGSGGGANYGYTF. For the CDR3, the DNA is TGCGCCAGCAGCAAAGGGTCCGGGGGGGGAGCTAACTATGGCTACACCTTC.

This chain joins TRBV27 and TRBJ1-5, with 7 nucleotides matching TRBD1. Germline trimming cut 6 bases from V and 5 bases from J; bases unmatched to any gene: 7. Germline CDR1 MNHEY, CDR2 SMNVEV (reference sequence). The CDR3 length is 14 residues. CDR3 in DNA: TGTGCCAGCAGCTGGACAGGATTTTATCAGCCCCAGCATTTT. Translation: CASSWTGFYQPQHF.

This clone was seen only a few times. In DNA form, the CDR3 reads TGCGCCAGCAGCCAAGGTCGGGGAGCCTACGAGCAGTACTTC. It codes for CASSQGRGAYEQYF. The chain couples TRBV4-3 to TRBJ2-7; possibly TRBD2 for D (5 bases). Per germline, CDR1 LGHNA and CDR2 YSLEER. V lost 1 base and J 2 bases, leaving 9 bases between the germline ends. The CDR3 extends over 14 amino acids.